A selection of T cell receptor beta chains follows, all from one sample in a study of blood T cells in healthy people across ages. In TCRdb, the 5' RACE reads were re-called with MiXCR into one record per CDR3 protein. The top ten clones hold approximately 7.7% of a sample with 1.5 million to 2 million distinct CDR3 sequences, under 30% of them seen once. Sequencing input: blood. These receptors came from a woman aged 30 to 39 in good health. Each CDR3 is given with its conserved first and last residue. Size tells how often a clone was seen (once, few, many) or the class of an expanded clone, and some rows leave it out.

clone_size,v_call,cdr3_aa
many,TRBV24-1,CATSDLTLKRTGGYTEAFF
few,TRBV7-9,CASSTQGAAEAFF
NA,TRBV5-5,CASSFILNEQFF
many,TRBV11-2,CASSEKTGGIYEQYF
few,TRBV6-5,CAIRSPGAKAGELFF
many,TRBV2,CASSEGGYVREQYF
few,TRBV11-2,CASSLDLLADYNEQFF
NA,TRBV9,CASIPWGGLGETQYF
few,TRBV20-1,CSARGQFGEPQHF
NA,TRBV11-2,CASSLGPGESYERYF
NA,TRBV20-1,CSAQRAGPGNEQFF
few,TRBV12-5,CASGLPTGSGYTF
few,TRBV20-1,CSATTDRDNYEQYF
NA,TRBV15,CATKVGQVSYNEQYF
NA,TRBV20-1,CSARSADPSYNEQFF
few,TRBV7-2,CASSTRAGGPYEQYF
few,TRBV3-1,CASSQGLGRDNEQFF
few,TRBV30,CAWSVPRTGPISYEQYF
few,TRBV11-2,CASIRTSGETGELFF
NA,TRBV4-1,CASSGLGGRNQPQHF
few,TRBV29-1,CSASGGYGAQYF
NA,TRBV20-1,CSARDLRGASQETQYF
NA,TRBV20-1,CSARVPLWDRGLGTDTQYF
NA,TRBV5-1,CASRARSGASVLTF
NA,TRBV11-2,CASSLVPANSYNEQFF
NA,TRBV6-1,CASSREGDIGNEQYF
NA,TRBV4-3,CASSRGAFAYNEQFF
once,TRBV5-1,CASSPRAGTRTRYGYTF
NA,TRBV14,CASSQTPGLTEAFF
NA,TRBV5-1,CASSLNGRAPSGANVLTF
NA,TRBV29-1,CSVAMPGNIQYF